Given below is one T cell receptor beta chain in context. The PCR was carried out with 60 Vbeta primers and 13 Jbeta primers. Here immunoSEQ multiplex PCR was the method, and the copy in TCRdb shows in-frame clones only, minus some. The repertoire includes approximately 140,000 clones, approximately 82% of them detected once, and approximately 2.4% sits in the top ten. These data originate in a study of cytomegalovirus exposure and HLA in healthy donors. The CDR3 has 15 residues. Germline-derived CDR1 and CDR2 are MNHEY and SVGAGI. Trimming took off 0 bases at V and 2 bases at J, with 10 bases between the two ends.

The genes are TRBV6-5 and TRBJ1-2, with D unresolved. Sample: PBMCs. The clonotype originates from a man aged 45 to 65 in good health and CMV-seronegative. DNA of the CDR3: TGTGCCAGCAGTTACTCGTGGCATTGGAACTATGGCTACACCTTC. As protein: CASSYSWHWNYGYTF.